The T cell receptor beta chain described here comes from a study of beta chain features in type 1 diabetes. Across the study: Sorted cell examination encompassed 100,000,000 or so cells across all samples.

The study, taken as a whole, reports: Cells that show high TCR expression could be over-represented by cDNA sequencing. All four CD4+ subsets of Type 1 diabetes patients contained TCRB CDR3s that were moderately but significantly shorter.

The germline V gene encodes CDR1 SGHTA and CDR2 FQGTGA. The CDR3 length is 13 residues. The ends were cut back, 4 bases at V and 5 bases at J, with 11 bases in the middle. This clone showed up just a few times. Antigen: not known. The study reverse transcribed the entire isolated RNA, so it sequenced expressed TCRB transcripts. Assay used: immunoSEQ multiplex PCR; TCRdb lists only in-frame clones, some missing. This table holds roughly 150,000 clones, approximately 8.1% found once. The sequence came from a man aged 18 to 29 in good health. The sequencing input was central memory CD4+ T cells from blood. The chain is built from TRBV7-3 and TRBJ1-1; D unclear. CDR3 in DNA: TGTGCCAGCAGCTCATTCCCCCGGACTGAAGCTTTCTTT. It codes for CASSSFPRTEAFF.